One TCR beta chain is described in this entry. Antigen: not known. The data were obtained in a study of OX40 agonist ivuxolimab in advanced cancers. Study background: Patients were dosed with the agonistic anti-OX40 (CD134) antibody ivuxolimab. Enrolled patients in dose escalation had cancers that were hepatocellular carcinoma, melanoma, renal cell or head and neck cancer. The study's findings and limits: CD4+ and CD8+ blood T cells expanded clonally by week 6 at 0.1 to 3.0 mg/kg. Among patients with partial responses at 0.1-3.0 mg/kg, clonal expansion was among the lowest.

Generated by immunoSEQ multiplex PCR, the TCRdb table keeps only in-frame clones and is missing some. The sample lists 95,000 or so clones, approximately 85% occurring once. After removal of 3 bases from V and 13 bases from J, the junction contained 9 bases not matched to a gene. Germline V CDR1 and CDR2: SGHAT, FQNNGV. CDR3 length: 15 residues. The sample in question was CD4+ or CD8+ T cells sorted from blood, obtained in a trial of the OX40 agonist ivuxolimab. The chain couples TRBV11-2 to TRBJ2-1; 13 nucleotides line up with TRBD2. The TCR originated in an adult with an advanced solid tumor such as melanoma, head and neck, liver or kidney cancer. The CDR3 sequence: CASSFGLAGEIIQFF. The CDR3 nucleotides read TGTGCCAGCAGCTTTGGACTAGCGGGAGAGATAATTCAGTTCTTC.